Shown below are 14 T cell receptor beta chains from a single sample sequenced in a study of long-term antiretroviral therapy in people with HIV. Run at survey level, the immunoSEQ assay was version v3.0. Produced via immunoSEQ multiplex PCR; TCRdb's table is partial and in-frame only. The data contain approximately 29,000 clones, approximately 92% of them singletons. The sample here was unsorted PBMCs, taken approximately 5.1 years after starting antiretroviral therapy. The source is a woman in her thirties or forties with HIV.

Only one count was recorded for this clone. The chain is built from TRBV29-1 and TRBJ2-1; D uncertain. CDR1 is SQVTM and CDR2 is ANQGSEA in the germline V gene. V lost 8 bases, J lost 2 bases, and 10 bases lay in between. There are 12 residues in the CDR3. CDR3: CSSKYTYNEQFF. The CDR3 nucleotides read TGCAGCTCCAAATACACCTACAATGAGCAGTTCTTC.

V gene TRBV7-9 combines with J gene TRBJ2-5; D possibly corresponds to TRBD1 (6 bases). The CDR3 runs 16 residues. Per germline, CDR1 SEHNR and CDR2 FQNEAQ (reference sequence). V lost 3 bases to trimming and J lost 5 bases, with 19 bases between them. CDR3 DNA sequence: TGTGCCAGCAGCTTCACCACAGGGTCTGAGAGGGAGACCCAGTACTTC. Its protein is CASSFTTGSERETQYF.

V gene TRBV5-4 combines with J gene TRBJ2-1; 12 nucleotides agree with TRBD2. The germline CDR1 and CDR2 sequences are SGHNT and YYREEE (reference sequence). V lost 4 bases, J lost 9 bases, and 8 bases stayed unmatched. This CDR3 has 15 residues. The CDR3 DNA sequence: TGTGCCAGCAGCACCTTTCCGGGACTAGCGGGTGAGCAGTTCTTC. It yields the protein CASSTFPGLAGEQFF.

CDR3 residues: CASSPPTGVRNGELFF. The CDR3 region has the DNA TGCGCCAGCAGCCCCCCGACAGGGGTACGTAACGGGGAGCTGTTTTTT. V is TRBV5-1 and J is TRBJ2-2; 8 bases align to TRBD1. Germline V gene lookup returns CDR1 SGHRS and CDR2 YFSETQ. V was clipped by 4 bases and J by 7 bases; unmatched bases: 12. This CDR3 is built from 16 residues.

The chain recombines TRBV19 with TRBJ1-5, with TRBD1 as a possible D gene (5 bases). V lost 7 bases and J 0 bases, leaving 13 bases between the germline ends. CDR1 LNHDA and CDR2 SQIVND come from the germline V gene (reference sequence). This CDR3 has 15 amino acids. In DNA, the CDR3 is TGTGCCAGTACGTGGGGGACTTATAGCAATCAGCCCCAGCATTTT. Its protein is CASTWGTYSNQPQHF.

The chain carries TRBV19 and TRBJ2-3, with TRBD2 matching over 8 bases. With V trimmed by 1 base and J by 4 bases, 4 bases remained unmatched. This CDR3 is 15 amino acids long. The germline CDR1 and CDR2 sequences are LNHDA and SQIVND (reference sequence). As DNA, the CDR3 is TGTGCCAGTAGTATAGCAGCGGGAGACGCAGATACGCAGTATTTT. Its translation is CASSIAAGDADTQYF.

The chain uses TRBV4-3 and TRBJ2-7; D is possibly TRBD1 (6 bases). The CDR3 extends over 15 amino acids. V dropped 4 bases and J dropped 3 bases, with 16 bases sitting between them. CDR1 is LGHNA, CDR2 YSLEER, per germline. The CDR3 here is CASSLLEVGGYEQYF. In DNA form, the CDR3 reads TGCGCCAGCAGCCTCCTAGAGGTAGGGGGCTACGAGCAGTACTTC.

The chain is built from TRBV19 and TRBJ1-1; D unclear. The CDR3 consists of 12 residues. Looked up from germline, CDR1 is LNHDA and CDR2 is SQIVND (reference sequence). V was shortened by 5 bases and J by 7 bases, with 11 bases between the two germline ends. The CDR3: CASSGDPREAFF. Written as DNA, the CDR3 is TGTGCCAGTAGTGGAGACCCCCGTGAAGCTTTCTTT.

This clone has a single count. The rearrangement joins TRBV6-1 to TRBJ2-7; TRBD1 matches at 10 bases. V dropped 8 bases and J dropped 2; count of bases not matched to a gene: 3. Germline-derived CDR1 and CDR2 are MNHNS and SASEGT. This CDR3 is built from 13 residues. CDR3: CASGQGVTYEQYF. The DNA of the CDR3 is TGTGCCAGCGGACAGGGGGTAACCTACGAGCAGTACTTC.

The genes are TRBV5-4 and TRBJ1-1, with D uncertain. The germline CDR1 and CDR2 sequences are SGHNT and YYREEE (reference sequence). CDR3 length: 13 residues. Between the trimmed V and J ends, which lost 0 bases and 6 bases, there was a span of 9 bases. Here the CDR3 reads CASSLAEIAEAFF. CDR3 DNA sequence: TGTGCCAGCAGCTTGGCTGAGATCGCTGAAGCTTTCTTT.

This chain connects TRBV5-4 to TRBJ2-2; D tentatively reads TRBD1 or TRBD2 (6 bases each). The V end lost 4 bases, the J end lost 5 bases, and 12 bases lay between the germline ends. There are 14 residues in the CDR3. Germline CDR1 reads SGHNT; CDR2 reads YYREEE (reference sequence). The CDR3 spells CASSRRGATGELFF. CDR3 DNA: TGTGCCAGCAGCCGAAGGGGGGCAACCGGGGAGCTGTTTTTT.

The chain carries TRBV19 and TRBJ1-1; possible D gene TRBD1, 5 bases. The CDR3 sequence is 10 residues long. V lost 7 bases to trimming and J lost 6 bases, with 6 bases between them. Germline assignment: CDR1 LNHDA and CDR2 SQIVND (reference sequence). The CDR3 DNA sequence: TGTGCCAGTATGGGGGCTGAAGCTTTCTTT. Translation gives CASMGAEAFF.

The chain joins TRBV11-3 to TRBJ2-2; D is tentatively TRBD1 or TRBD2 (5 bases each). The CDR3 runs 15 residues. V gave up 3 bases and J gave up 4 bases, with 12 bases separating them. Germline loops: CDR1 SGHNT, CDR2 YENEEA. CDR3 coding DNA: TGTGCCAGCAGCTTTCCGGGGCAAGCCACCGGGGAGCTGTTTTTT. Amino acid sequence: CASSFPGQATGELFF.

This rearrangement joins TRBV6-6 to TRBJ2-1; 10 nucleotides line up with TRBD2. Losses at the gene ends were 0 bases for V and 5 bases for J; bases not matched to a gene: 4. The germline V gene encodes CDR1 MNHNY and CDR2 SVGAGI (reference sequence). There are 16 residues in the CDR3. The CDR3 sequence is CASSYSGSGRNNEQFF. CDR3 nucleotide sequence: TGTGCCAGCAGTTACTCGGGTAGCGGGAGGAACAATGAGCAGTTCTTC.